The 25 T cell receptor beta chains below all came from one sample that was sequenced in a study of T cell changes during pregnancy in multiple sclerosis. The repertoire was sequenced with immunoSEQ multiplex PCR; TCRdb's copy has only in-frame clones and lacks some. The sample has some 51,000 clones; 85% to 95% are singletons. The source was CD4+ T cells from peripheral blood mononuclear cells, collected in the second trimester of pregnancy. Source of these receptors: a female donor with multiple sclerosis, enrolled in a pregnancy study.

The chain is built from TRBV10-3 and TRBJ1-1; the match to TRBD1 covers 9 bases. V trimming: 3 bases; J trimming: 6 bases; junction bases outside the gene matches: 2. Germline V gene data show CDR1 as ENHRY and CDR2 as SYGVKD. The CDR3 has 13 residues. The CDR3 nucleotides are TGTGCCATCAGTGATCGACAGGGGGCTGAAGCTTTCTTT. This codes for CAISDRQGAEAFF.

The chain links TRBV5-6 to TRBJ1-2, with a weak D call TRBD1 (6 bases). Germline CDR1 SGHDT, CDR2 YYEEEE. Trimming shortened V by 4 bases and J by 4 bases, and 8 bases separated the two germline ends. This CDR3 comprises 12 residues. The CDR3 region is CASSMDSYGYTF. The CDR3 bases are TGTGCCAGCAGCATGGACAGCTATGGCTACACCTTC.

The chain links TRBV25-1 to TRBJ1-2; D call uncertain. The CDR3 loop spans 16 amino acids. V lost 2 bases, J lost 7 bases, and 20 bases lay in between. Per the germline V gene, CDR1 is MGHDK and CDR2 is SYGVNS. The CDR3, as DNA: TGTGCCAGCAGTGAAAGGACTAAACCTTCAGGAAGTGGCTACACCTTC. As protein: CASSERTKPSGSGYTF.

This CDR3 reads CASSPHGGGDTDTQYF. The CDR3 DNA reads as TGTGCCAGTAGTCCCCATGGGGGGGGTGACACAGATACGCAGTATTTT. This chain uses TRBV19 with TRBJ2-3; 7 positions agree with TRBD2. The trim removed 5 bases at V and 2 bases at J, leaving 10 bases unmatched. In germline, CDR1 is LNHDA, CDR2 SQIVND (reference sequence). The length of the CDR3 is 16 residues.

The chain joins TRBV7-9 to TRBJ1-2; 7 bases line up with TRBD1. The junction had 5 bases not matched to a gene; V was cut back by 4 bases and J by 6 bases. The CDR3 extends over 13 amino acids. CDR1 SEHNR and CDR2 FQNEAQ come from the germline V gene (reference sequence). CDR3 protein: CASSSQGNHGYTF. The DNA for the CDR3 is TGTGCCAGCAGCTCACAGGGGAACCATGGCTACACCTTC.

The rearrangement links TRBV30 to TRBJ1-5; D may be TRBD1 (6 bases). This CDR3 region has 15 residues. Trimming removed 1 base from V and 7 bases from J, with 17 bases in between. Germline V gene lookup returns CDR1 GTSNPN and CDR2 SVGIG (reference sequence). The CDR3 loop is CAWSERFRQDQPQHF. The CDR3, as DNA: TGTGCCTGGAGTGAGCGGTTTAGACAGGACCAGCCCCAGCATTTT.

The genes are TRBV7-2 and TRBJ2-5; 8 bases line up with TRBD2. V gave up 2 bases and J gave up 5 bases; unmatched junction bases: 13. The germline V gene encodes CDR1 SGHTA and CDR2 FQGNSA. The CDR3 runs 17 residues. Written as DNA, the CDR3 is TGTGCCAGCAGCTTAAGGGGGACCGGGGGGGGGATGGAGACCCAGTACTTC. It encodes CASSLRGTGGGMETQYF.

This chain links TRBV19 with TRBJ2-1; 11 bases agree with TRBD2. The germline CDR1 and CDR2 sequences are LNHDA and SQIVND (reference sequence). V shed 5 bases and J 4 bases; nucleotides not matched to a gene: 7. The CDR3 runs 16 residues. The CDR3 loop reads CASSSLLAGVYNEQFF. CDR3 coding DNA: TGTGCCAGTAGTTCCCTACTAGCGGGGGTTTACAATGAGCAGTTCTTC.

This clone was found once. The V call is TRBV5-5, the J call TRBJ2-1; D is perhaps TRBD1 (7 bases). V lost 2 bases to trimming and J lost 6 bases, with 18 bases between them. The CDR3 consists of 16 residues. Germline V gives CDR1 SGHKS, CDR2 YYEKEE (reference sequence). The CDR3 sequence: CASSFQTGMGLNEQFF. The CDR3 DNA follows: TGTGCCAGCAGCTTCCAGACAGGGATGGGACTCAATGAGCAGTTCTTC.

The rearrangement links TRBV5-6 to TRBJ1-5; TRBD1 matches at 7 bases. CDR1 is SGHDT and CDR2 is YYEEEE in the germline V gene. CDR3 length: 18 amino acids. V lost 1 base, J lost 7 bases, and 17 bases stayed unmatched. Written as DNA, the CDR3 is TGTGCCAGCAGCTTGAGGCAGGGGGGAATTTCTCCTAGGCAGCCCCAGCATTTT. Encoded protein: CASSLRQGGISPRQPQHF. The complete variable domain, with remaining parts taken from reference TRBV5-6 and TRBJ1-5, reads DAGVTQSPTHLIKTRGQQVTLRCSPKSGHDTVSWYQQALGQGPQFIFQYYEEEERQRGNFPDRFSGHQFPNYSSELNVNALLLGDSALYLCASSLRQGGISPRQPQHFGDGTRLSIL.

This rearrangement joins TRBV2 to TRBJ1-4, with TRBD1 matching over 7 bases. Germline CDR1 and CDR2: SNHLY and FYNNEI. The J segment lost 8 bases and the V segment lost 6 bases, leaving 15 bases of the junction unmatched. CDR3 length: 16 residues. DNA for the CDR3: TGTGCCAGCAGGATACCGGGGACAGTCTACAAAGAAAAACTGTTTTTT. Protein sequence: CASRIPGTVYKEKLFF.

V and J are TRBV7-2 and TRBJ2-5; 7 bases match TRBD1. Germline V lookup: CDR1 SGHTA, CDR2 FQGNSA. The CDR3 has 14 residues. Trimming at V came to 5 bases and at J to 5 bases, leaving 8 bases not matched to a gene. The CDR3 region is CASSRDRAEETQYF. In DNA form, the CDR3 reads TGTGCCAGCAGCAGAGACAGGGCTGAGGAGACCCAGTACTTC.

This rearrangement joins TRBV7-9 to TRBJ1-6; 10 positions agree with TRBD1. This CDR3 region has 15 residues. Germline V gene lookup returns CDR1 SEHNR and CDR2 FQNEAQ (reference sequence). V lost 1 base and J lost 8; bases outside the gene matches: 2. CDR3: CASSLDGQGDSPLHF. Here the CDR3 DNA reads TGTGCCAGCAGCTTAGACGGACAGGGGGATTCACCCCTCCACTTT.

CDR3 coding DNA: TGTGCCAGCAGAAGACTAGCGGGGGTTGCAGATACGCAGTATTTT. Amino acid sequence: CASRRLAGVADTQYF. J is TRBJ2-3 and V is TRBV2; 12 bases are shared with TRBD2. CDR1 is SNHLY and CDR2 is FYNNEI in the germline V gene. With 6 bases clipped from V and 4 bases from J, the junction kept 5 bases outside the gene matches. CDR3 length: 15 residues.

The rearrangement joins TRBV5-4 to TRBJ2-7; perhaps TRBD1 as D (5 bases). The ends were cut back, 0 bases at V and 2 bases at J, with 15 bases in the middle. Germline assignment: CDR1 SGHNT and CDR2 YYREEE (reference sequence). CDR3 length equals 16 residues. In nucleotides, the CDR3 is TGTGCCAGCAGCTTGGAGAGTGGGTTACAGGCCTACGAGCAGTACTTC. This encodes CASSLESGLQAYEQYF.

This clone was observed a handful of times. This rearrangement joins TRBV25-1 to TRBJ1-1; TRBD1 is a possible D gene (5 bases). This CDR3 comprises 14 residues. Deletions cut 1 base from V and 1 base from J, with 7 bases between. CDR1 and CDR2 from the germline V gene are MGHDK and SYGVNS. The CDR3 DNA reads TGTGCCAGCAGTGAATGGGGCGGGAACACTGAAGCTTTCTTT. As protein: CASSEWGGNTEAFF.

The chain recombines TRBV5-6 with TRBJ2-7; 9 bases line up with TRBD1. CDR3 length: 15 amino acids. Trimming at V came to 0 bases and at J to 4 bases, leaving 5 bases not matched to a gene. Germline CDR1 SGHDT, CDR2 YYEEEE. The CDR3 here is CASSLGSQGAYEQYF. Here the CDR3 DNA reads TGTGCCAGCAGCTTGGGTTCACAGGGGGCTTACGAGCAGTACTTC.

The chain links TRBV25-1 to TRBJ2-1; 7 bases agree with TRBD1. This CDR3 has 16 residues. CDR1 and CDR2 from the germline V gene are MGHDK and SYGVNS. The trim removed 6 bases at V and 7 bases at J, leaving 15 bases unmatched. CDR3 DNA: TGTGCCAGCAGCCCAGGGGACAGAGCGAGGGGAAATGAGCAGTTCTTC. It encodes CASSPGDRARGNEQFF.

This clone was detected once. The chain combines TRBV7-3 with TRBJ2-1; 14 nucleotides match TRBD2. Germline trimming cut 5 bases from V and 2 bases from J; bases unmatched to any gene: 11. Germline CDR1 SGHTA, CDR2 FQGTGA. The CDR3 is made up of 19 amino acids. CDR3 bases: TGTGCCAGCAGCCTACGACTAGCGGGGGGGCGAAGCCCCTACAATGAGCAGTTCTTC. Translation gives CASSLRLAGGRSPYNEQFF. Full variable domain (outside the CDR3, taken from reference TRBV7-3 and TRBJ2-1): GAGVSQTPSNKVTEKGKYVELRCDPISGHTALYWYRQSLGQGPEFLIYFQGTGAADDSGLPNDRFFAVRPEGSVSTLKIQRTERGDSAVYLCASSLRLAGGRSPYNEQFFGPGTRLTVL.

In its sample, this clone was seen once. V and J are TRBV28 and TRBJ2-2, with D possibly being TRBD1 (6 bases). There are 13 residues in the CDR3. The V gene's germline CDR1 is MDHEN and CDR2 SYDVKM. Trimming shortened V by 7 bases and J by 4 bases, and 10 bases separated the two germline ends. The CDR3, as DNA: TGTGCCAGCATCCAGGGGCGCACCGGGGAGCTGTTTTTT. It yields the protein CASIQGRTGELFF.

V usage is TRBV25-1 and J usage is TRBJ2-3; TRBD2 might be the D (6 bases). CDR3 length equals 15 residues. V was shortened by 2 bases and J by 3 bases, with 12 bases between the two germline ends. Germline lookup yields CDR1 MGHDK and CDR2 SYGVNS. As DNA, the CDR3 is TGTGCCAGCAGTGAAGCGGGGCGCGGAACAGATACGCAGTATTTT. Protein product: CASSEAGRGTDTQYF.

This rearrangement joins TRBV29-1 to TRBJ2-1; 8 positions agree with TRBD1. Germline V CDR1 and CDR2: SQVTM, ANQGSEA. The CDR3 runs to 10 residues. Germline trimming cut 7 bases from V and 13 bases from J; bases unmatched to any gene: 6. The CDR3 nucleotides are TGCAGCGCCCTCGGACAGGGACAGTTCTTC. Translated, it gives CSALGQGQFF.

This chain uses TRBV5-6 with TRBJ1-5, with no clear D. The V gene lost 4 bases and the J gene lost 0 bases, with 17 bases spanning the gap. Germline V gene sequence: CDR1 SGHDT, CDR2 YYEEEE. The CDR3 is 17 residues long. Here the CDR3 reads CASSPRPGINSNQPQHF. The DNA of the CDR3 is TGTGCCAGCAGCCCCCGCCCAGGAATTAATAGCAATCAGCCCCAGCATTTT.

The chain recombines TRBV30 with TRBJ2-1, with D hard to call. V dropped 3 bases and J dropped 0 bases, with 12 bases sitting between them. This CDR3 is built from 15 residues. Germline V gives CDR1 GTSNPN, CDR2 SVGIG (reference sequence). This CDR3 reads CAWSYPLSSYNEQFF. The CDR3 DNA is TGTGCCTGGAGCTATCCCCTGAGCTCCTACAATGAGCAGTTCTTC.

This chain connects TRBV6-1 to TRBJ1-4; D is perhaps TRBD1 (5 bases). This CDR3 comprises 15 residues. Germline CDR1 MNHNS, CDR2 SASEGT. The ends were cut back, 3 bases at V and 3 bases at J, with 11 bases in the middle. DNA of the CDR3: TGTGCCAGCAGTGACAGGGTCGGAGCTAATGAAAAACTGTTTTTT. Its protein product is CASSDRVGANEKLFF.